The text below deals with one T cell receptor beta chain. Its target is not known. The PCR made use of 60 Vbeta and 13 Jbeta primers. Clones were read by immunoSEQ multiplex PCR, and TCRdb kept only the in-frame ones, dropping some. Seen here are fewer than 250,000 clones, around 85% observed once, and the top ten hold about 1.8%. This sample stems from a study of cytomegalovirus exposure and HLA in healthy donors. Study as a whole: One earlier analysis, a look at around 180 million T cells, found around 110 million unique TCR beta sequences. Findings and limits, study-wide: In a later analysis, TCR beta V- and J-gene trimming was associated with a missense DCLRE1C variant.

This CDR3 is built from 16 residues. Germline trimming cut 0 bases from V and 7 bases from J; bases unmatched to any gene: 10. CDR1 and CDR2 (germline): SGDLS, YYNGEE. The chain is built from TRBV9 and TRBJ2-1, with 7 bases fitting TRBD2. The sequence derives from a man aged 18-30 years in good health and CMV-seronegative. Sequenced sample: PBMCs. CDR3: CASSVGGGSNRNEQFF. In nucleotides, the CDR3 is TGTGCCAGCAGCGTAGGGGGCGGGAGTAACAGGAATGAGCAGTTCTTC.